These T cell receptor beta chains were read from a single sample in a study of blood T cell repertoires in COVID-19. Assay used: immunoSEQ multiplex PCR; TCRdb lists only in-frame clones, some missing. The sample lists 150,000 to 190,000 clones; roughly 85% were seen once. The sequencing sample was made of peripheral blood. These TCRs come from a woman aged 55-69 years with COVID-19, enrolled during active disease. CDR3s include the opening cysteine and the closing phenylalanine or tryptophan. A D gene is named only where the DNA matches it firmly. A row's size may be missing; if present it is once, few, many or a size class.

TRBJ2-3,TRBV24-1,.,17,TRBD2,CATSDSGGAASTDTQYF,TGTGCCACCAGTGACAGCGGGGGGGCCGCTAGCACAGATACGCAGTATTTT
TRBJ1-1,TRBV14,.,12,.,CASSQDRVKAFF,TGTGCCAGCAGCCAAGATCGGGTGAAAGCTTTCTTT
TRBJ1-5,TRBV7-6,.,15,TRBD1,CASSLGTGGGQPQHF,TGTGCCAGCAGCTTAGGGACAGGGGGAGGTCAGCCCCAGCATTTT
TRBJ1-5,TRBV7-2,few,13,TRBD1,CASSSPPGQGKHF,TGTGCCAGCAGCTCCCCCCCGGGACAGGGAAAGCATTTT
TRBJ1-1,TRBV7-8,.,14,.,CASSFRTLNTEAFF,TGTGCCAGCAGCTTCCGGACACTGAACACTGAAGCTTTCTTT
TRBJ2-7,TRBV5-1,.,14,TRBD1,CASSPLTGAYEQYF,TGCGCCAGCAGCCCCCTGACAGGGGCCTACGAGCAGTACTTC
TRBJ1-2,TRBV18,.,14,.,CASSPARDGYGYTF,TGTGCCAGCTCACCGGCCAGGGATGGCTACGGCTACACCTTC
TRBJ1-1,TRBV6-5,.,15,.,CASSYSPPPNTEAFF,TGTGCCAGCAGTTACTCCCCTCCTCCGAACACTGAAGCTTTCTTT
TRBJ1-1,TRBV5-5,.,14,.,CASSLRGGNTEAFF,TGTGCCAGCAGCTTGAGGGGGGGAAACACTGAAGCTTTCTTT
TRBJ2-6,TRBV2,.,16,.,CASTGNRFSGANVLTF,TGTGCCAGCACTGGGAACAGGTTCTCTGGGGCCAACGTCCTGACTTTC
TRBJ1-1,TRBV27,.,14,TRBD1,CASRRTGVNTEAFF,TGTGCCAGCAGGAGGACAGGTGTGAACACTGAAGCTTTCTTT
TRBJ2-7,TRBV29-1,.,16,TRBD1,CSVQNTGTGDSYEQYF,TGCAGCGTTCAAAACACCGGGACAGGGGACTCCTACGAGCAGTACTTC
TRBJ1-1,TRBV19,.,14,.,CASSIALGDTEAFF,TGTGCCAGTAGTATAGCGTTGGGAGACACTGAAGCTTTCTTT
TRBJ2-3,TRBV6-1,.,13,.,CASSEPTRHTQYF,TGTGCCAGCAGTGAGCCGACACGGCATACGCAGTATTTT
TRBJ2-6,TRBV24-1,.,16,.,CATSYLTPSGANVLTF,TGTGCCACCAGCTACCTTACCCCCTCTGGGGCCAACGTCCTGACTTTC
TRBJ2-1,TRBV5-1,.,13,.,CASSGAAYNEQFF,TGCGCCAGCAGCGGGGCAGCCTACAATGAGCAGTTCTTC
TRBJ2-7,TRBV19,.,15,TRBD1,CASSITGGLPYEQYF,TGTGCCAGTAGTATAACAGGGGGCCTCCCCTACGAGCAGTACTTC
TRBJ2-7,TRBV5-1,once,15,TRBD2,CASSLQVAGADEQYF,TGCGCCAGCAGCTTGCAAGTAGCGGGAGCCGACGAGCAGTACTTC
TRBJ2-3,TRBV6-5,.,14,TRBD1,CAPRQTGGTDTQYF,TGTGCCCCCCGACAGACAGGGGGCACAGATACGCAGTATTTT
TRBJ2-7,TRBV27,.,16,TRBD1,CASSLRGQGDLYEQYF,TGTGCCAGCAGTTTAAGGGGGCAGGGGGATCTATACGAGCAGTACTTC
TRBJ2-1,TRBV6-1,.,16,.,CASSEPFGGPQDEQFF,TGTGCCAGCAGTGAACCCTTCGGAGGGCCGCAAGATGAGCAGTTCTTC
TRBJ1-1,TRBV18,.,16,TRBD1,CASSPPGQSVVTEAFF,TGTGCCAGCTCACCACCGGGACAGTCGGTAGTAACTGAAGCTTTCTTT
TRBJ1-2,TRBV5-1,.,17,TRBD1,CASSLRTGGSFGYGYTF,TGCGCCAGCAGCTTACGGACAGGGGGCTCCTTCGGTTATGGCTACACCTTC
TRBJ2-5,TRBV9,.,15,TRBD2,CASSVESSGGRTQYF,TGTGCCAGCAGCGTAGAAAGCTCGGGGGGTAGGACCCAGTACTTC
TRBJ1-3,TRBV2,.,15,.,CASSEYDSTGNTIYF,TGTGCCAGCAGTGAATACGACAGCACTGGAAACACCATATATTTT
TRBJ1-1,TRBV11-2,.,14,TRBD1,CASRATGLNTEAFF,TGTGCCAGCAGGGCGACAGGGCTGAACACTGAAGCTTTCTTT
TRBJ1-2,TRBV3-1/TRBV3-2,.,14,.,CASSHDPPRYGYTF,TGTGCCAGCAGCCACGACCCGCCGAGGTATGGCTACACCTTC
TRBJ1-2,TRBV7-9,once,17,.,CASSLPRRQGTNYGYTF,TGTGCCAGCAGCTTACCAAGGCGGCAGGGGACTAACTATGGCTACACCTTC
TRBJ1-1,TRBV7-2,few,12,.,CASSGGGSEAFF,TGTGCCAGCAGCGGAGGTGGGTCTGAAGCTTTCTTT
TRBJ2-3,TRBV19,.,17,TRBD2,CASSLAGGAGSTDTQYF,TGTGCCAGTAGTCTGGCGGGAGGCGCGGGTTCCACAGATACGCAGTATTTT
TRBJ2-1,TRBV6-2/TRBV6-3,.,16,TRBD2,CASSPGRLAGVYEQFF,TGTGCCAGCAGTCCGGGGCGTCTAGCGGGAGTCTATGAGCAGTTCTTC
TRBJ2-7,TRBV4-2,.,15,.,CASSRGSAGSYEQYF,TGTGCCAGCAGCCGCGGGTCCGCTGGCTCCTACGAGCAGTACTTC
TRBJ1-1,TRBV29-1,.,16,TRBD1,CSVEDRGDRGSLEAFF,TGCAGCGTTGAAGATCGGGGGGACAGGGGGTCCCTTGAAGCTTTCTTT
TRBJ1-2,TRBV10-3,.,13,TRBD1,CAISSTGKDGYTF,TGTGCCATCAGTTCGACAGGGAAGGATGGCTACACCTTC
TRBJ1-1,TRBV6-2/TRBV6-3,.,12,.,CASSSVNPEAFF,TGTGCCAGCAGTTCAGTGAACCCTGAAGCTTTCTTT
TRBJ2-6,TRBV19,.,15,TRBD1,CASGRGGAGANVLTF,TGTGCCAGTGGAAGAGGGGGCGCTGGGGCCAACGTCCTGACTTTC